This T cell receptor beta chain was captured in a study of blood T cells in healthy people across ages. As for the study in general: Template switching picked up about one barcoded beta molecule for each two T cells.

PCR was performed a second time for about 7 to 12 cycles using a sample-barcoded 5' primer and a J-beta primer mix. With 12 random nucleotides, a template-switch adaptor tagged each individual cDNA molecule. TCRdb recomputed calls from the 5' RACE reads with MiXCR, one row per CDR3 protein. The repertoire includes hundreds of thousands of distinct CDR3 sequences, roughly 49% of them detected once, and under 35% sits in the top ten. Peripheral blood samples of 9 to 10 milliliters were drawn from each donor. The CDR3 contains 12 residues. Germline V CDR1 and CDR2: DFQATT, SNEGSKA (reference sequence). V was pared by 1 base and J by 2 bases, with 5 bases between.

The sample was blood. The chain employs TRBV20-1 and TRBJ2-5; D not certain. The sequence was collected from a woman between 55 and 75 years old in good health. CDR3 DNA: TGCAGTGCTAGAGGTTATCAAGAGACCCAGTACTTC. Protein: CSARGYQETQYF.